Listed below are T cell receptor beta chains from one sample, sequenced in a study of control samples from healthy donors and cancer patients. Profiled with immunoSEQ multiplex PCR; TCRdb holds only in-frame clones, not every one. The repertoire holds 100,000 to 150,000 clones, 90% seen once, with roughly 2.5% in the top ten. Input material: blood. The receptors originated from a man younger than 35 in good health. Each CDR3 is given with its conserved first and last residue. The order of the fields is V gene, D gene, clone size, J gene, CDR3 DNA, CDR3 protein. A D gene is named only where the DNA matches it firmly. Size is omitted from some rows. Given values are once, few, many or a class for expanded clones.

TRBV19	NA	NA	TRBJ1-2	TGTGCCAGTACCCTCGGGGATGGCTACACCTTC	CASTLGDGYTF
TRBV6-2/TRBV6-3	NA	NA	TRBJ1-5	TGTGCCAGCAGTCGGACGGAATATAGCAATCAGCCCCAGCATTTT	CASSRTEYSNQPQHF
TRBV14	TRBD1	NA	TRBJ2-3	TGTGCCAGCAGCCCACGGGGACAGGGGATAACAGATACGCAGTATTTT	CASSPRGQGITDTQYF
TRBV18	TRBD1	NA	TRBJ1-6	TGTGCCAGCTCAACAACCGGGCCAGGGGGCGATAATTCACCCCTCCACTTT	CASSTTGPGGDNSPLHF
TRBV11-2	NA	NA	TRBJ1-1	TGTGCCAGCAGCCCCTACCCCGGGGGGCGTCTAACTGAAGCTTTCTTT	CASSPYPGGRLTEAFF
TRBV18	NA	NA	TRBJ2-2	TGTGCCAGCTCACCGCAAGGGGCTAACACCGGGGAGCTGTTTTTT	CASSPQGANTGELFF
TRBV24-1	NA	NA	TRBJ2-2	TGTGCCACCAGTGACTTACAGACGAACACCGGGGAGCTGTTTTTT	CATSDLQTNTGELFF
TRBV10-2	TRBD2	NA	TRBJ2-3	TGCGCCAGCAGTGCTAGCGGGGGGGGAGATACGCAGTATTTT	CASSASGGGDTQYF
TRBV27	NA	NA	TRBJ1-2	TGTGCCAGCAGTCTCACCCCTTCCGACAGGAACCTATTTATTAACTATGGCTACACCTTC	CASSLTPSDRNLFINYGYTF
TRBV6-1	TRBD2	NA	TRBJ2-3	TGTGCCAGCAGCGAATGGGACTACCCGGTGGTGAGCACAGATACGCAGTATTTT	CASSEWDYPVVSTDTQYF
TRBV28	NA	NA	TRBJ1-2	TGTGCCAGCATCCGGGGGTATAGCTATGGCTACACCTTC	CASIRGYSYGYTF
TRBV29-1	NA	NA	TRBJ1-1	TGCAGCGTTGAACCGAACAGTGAAGCTTTCTTT	CSVEPNSEAFF
TRBV11-3	TRBD2	NA	TRBJ2-5	TGTGCCAGCAGCTTAGATCGGGGGGTGGCTAGCGGTCAAGAGACCCAGTACTTC	CASSLDRGVASGQETQYF
TRBV7-3	TRBD2	NA	TRBJ2-7	TGTGCCAGCAGCTTATCCGGGGGGGCCGGGTACGAGCAGTACTTC	CASSLSGGAGYEQYF
TRBV18	TRBD1	once	TRBJ1-2	TGTGCCAGCTCACCACGCCAGGGACAGGGGGCGGCCTATGGCTACACCTTC	CASSPRQGQGAAYGYTF
TRBV25-1	NA	few	TRBJ1-3	TGTGCCAGCAGTGAACAGAGCTCCTCTGGAAACACCATATATTTT	CASSEQSSSGNTIYF
TRBV6-2/TRBV6-3	NA	NA	TRBJ1-1	TGTGCCAGCAGTCTGCCGGGGGGAGGCACTGAAGCTTTCTTT	CASSLPGGGTEAFF
TRBV30	NA	NA	TRBJ2-3	TGTGCCTCCGATCACACAGATACGCAGTATTTT	CASDHTDTQYF
TRBV28	NA	NA	TRBJ1-4	TGTGCCAGCAGTTCTCAAACAGCAACAGGGCCAACTAATGAAAAACTGTTTTTT	CASSSQTATGPTNEKLFF
TRBV28	NA	NA	TRBJ2-4	TGTGCCAGCAGTTTGTCCCAGGGTGGGGACATTCAGTACTTC	CASSLSQGGDIQYF
TRBV7-6	NA	NA	TRBJ2-3	TGTGCCAGCAGCTTAGGATCCGGCACAGATACGCAGTATTTT	CASSLGSGTDTQYF
TRBV5-1	NA	NA	TRBJ2-5	TGCGCCAGCAGAGCTTTGGGGGCAAACCAAGAGACCCAGTACTTC	CASRALGANQETQYF
TRBV6-2/TRBV6-3	NA	NA	TRBJ1-1	TGTGCCAGCAGCCGGGGACATCGAGAAGCTTTCTTT	CASSRGHREAFF
TRBV7-3	NA	NA	TRBJ2-3	TGTGCCAGCAGCTTTCTCTCTAGCACAGATACGCAGTATTTT	CASSFLSSTDTQYF
TRBV9	NA	NA	TRBJ2-3	TGTGCCAGCAGCCCCCAACGGGGGCCCTACACAGATACGCAGTATTTT	CASSPQRGPYTDTQYF
TRBV15	NA	once	TRBJ1-3	TGTGCCACCAGCAGAGATATGAGTGCTGGATGGACCATATATTTT	CATSRDMSAGWTIYF
TRBV5-6	TRBD1	NA	TRBJ2-1	TGTGCCAGCAGCCCCGGGACAGAATATGAGCAGTTCTTC	CASSPGTEYEQFF
TRBV11-3	NA	once	TRBJ2-3	TGTGCCAGCAGCTTTACTAGGGATACGCAGTATTTT	CASSFTRDTQYF
TRBV4-3	TRBD1	NA	TRBJ1-5	TGCGCCAGCAGCCCCGACAGGGGAATTGGTCAGCCCCAGCATTTT	CASSPDRGIGQPQHF
TRBV2	NA	NA	TRBJ1-1	TGTGCCAGCAGTGTGGGGGCCGAAGCTTTCTTT	CASSVGAEAFF
TRBV28	TRBD1	NA	TRBJ1-4	TGTGCCAGCAGTTTAGCGGGACAGAAAAATGAAAAACTGTTTTTT	CASSLAGQKNEKLFF
TRBV7-6	TRBD2	NA	TRBJ2-2	TGTGCCAGCAGTCTTAGCGGGAAGAACACCGGGGAGCTGTTTTTT	CASSLSGKNTGELFF
TRBV5-1	NA	NA	TRBJ1-4	TGCGCCAGCACAGCCGGGACACCAACTAATGAAAAACTGTTTTTT	CASTAGTPTNEKLFF
TRBV5-1	TRBD2	NA	TRBJ2-3	TGCGCCAGCAGTCTTCCCTTAGCGGGGTCCACAGATACGCAGTATTTT	CASSLPLAGSTDTQYF
TRBV19	NA	NA	TRBJ1-1	TGTGCCAGTATCCGTGGGCAGGGGAGGGTCACTGAAGCTTTCTTT	CASIRGQGRVTEAFF
TRBV18	NA	NA	TRBJ1-1	TGTGCCAGCTCACTCGCTCCGGAGGGCAAGACTGAAGCTTTCTTT	CASSLAPEGKTEAFF
TRBV12-5	NA	NA	TRBJ1-4	TGTGCTAGTGGTTTGGTACAAGGGGCTCAGGAAAAACTGTTTTTT	CASGLVQGAQEKLFF
TRBV28	NA	NA	TRBJ2-1	TGTGCCAGCGGTCTGAGCTCCTACAATGAGCAGTTCTTC	CASGLSSYNEQFF
TRBV7-2	NA	NA	TRBJ2-5	TGTGCCAGCAGCTTAGTGGGCGGACAGCAAGAGACCCAGTACTTC	CASSLVGGQQETQYF
TRBV6-6	NA	NA	TRBJ1-5	TGTGCCAGCAGGGGGTCCAATCAGCCCCAGCATTTT	CASRGSNQPQHF
TRBV3-1/TRBV3-2	TRBD2	NA	TRBJ2-2	TGTGCCAGCAGCCAAGGGGACTACTTCGGCACCGGGGAGCTGTTTTTT	CASSQGDYFGTGELFF
TRBV3-1/TRBV3-2	NA	NA	TRBJ2-1	TGTGCCAGCAGCCTGGGCCGGCAGGAGGGTGAGCAGTTCTTC	CASSLGRQEGEQFF
TRBV7-9	TRBD2	NA	TRBJ2-1	TGTGCCAGCAGCTTTTTAGCGGGCTCCTACAATGAGCAGTTCTTC	CASSFLAGSYNEQFF
TRBV5-1	TRBD1	once	TRBJ1-4	TGCGCCAGCAGCTGGGGACAGATTGCAACTAATGAAAAACTGTTTTTT	CASSWGQIATNEKLFF